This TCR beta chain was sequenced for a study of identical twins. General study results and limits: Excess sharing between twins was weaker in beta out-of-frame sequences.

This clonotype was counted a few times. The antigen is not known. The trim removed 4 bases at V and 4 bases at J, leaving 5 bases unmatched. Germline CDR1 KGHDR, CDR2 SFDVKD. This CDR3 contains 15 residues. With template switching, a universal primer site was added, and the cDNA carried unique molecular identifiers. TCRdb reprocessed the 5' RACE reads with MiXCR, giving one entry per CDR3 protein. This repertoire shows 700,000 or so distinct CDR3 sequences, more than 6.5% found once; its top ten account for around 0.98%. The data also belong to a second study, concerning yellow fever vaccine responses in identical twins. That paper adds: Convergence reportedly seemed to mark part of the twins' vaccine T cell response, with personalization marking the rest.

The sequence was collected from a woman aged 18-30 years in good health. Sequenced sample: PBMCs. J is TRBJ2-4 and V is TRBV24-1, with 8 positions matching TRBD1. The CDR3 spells CATSDPGTGKNIQYF. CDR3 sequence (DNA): TGTGCCACCAGTGACCCCGGGACAGGAAAAAACATTCAGTACTTC.